This TCR beta chain was recorded in a study of blood T cell repertoires in COVID-19. Background on the study: COVID-19 samples, acute and convalescent, were from the United States, Italy and Spain. T cells, B-cell-depleted T cells, or PBMCs supplied cDNA or gDNA.

In the original analysis: Quantification of nucleated cells was approximated via reference gene primer amplification. Profiling relied on immunoSEQ multiplex PCR, and the TCRdb table lists in-frame clones only, not all of them. The V and J calls and clone size were taken over from that table, and D and trimming were inferred from the DNA. The top ten hold over 1.3% of the sample, which has hundreds of thousands of clones, about 91% seen once. The V and J ends lost 5 bases and 0 bases, in that order; junction bases with no gene match: 9. The CDR3 covers 16 residues. Germline-derived CDR1 and CDR2 are LGHDT and YNNKEL (reference sequence).

V gene TRBV3-1 (or the pseudogene TRBV3-2) combines with J gene TRBJ1-2, with 7 positions matching TRBD1. The clonotype originates from a man at least 80 years old with acute or convalescent COVID-19. The specimen sequenced was peripheral blood. The CDR3, as DNA: TGTGCCAGCAGCGAAGGGGGCGGAATTCCTAACTATGGCTACACCTTC. It yields the protein CASSEGGGIPNYGYTF.